Sequencing of this TCR beta chain was carried out in a study of cytotoxic CD8 clonotypes in ibrutinib-treated CLL. On the study more broadly: The cohort had over nine relapsed/refractory and around 14 treatment-naive patients, 17 to 18 IGHV unmutated.

TCRdb's copy holds only in-frame clones and misses some; the assay was immunoSEQ multiplex PCR. The table includes around 200,000 clones, about four fifths detected once. CDR1 MDHEN and CDR2 SYDVKM come from the germline V gene. This CDR3 is 15 amino acids long. Trimming shortened V by 3 bases and J by 5 bases, and 17 bases separated the two germline ends. V gene TRBV28 combines with J gene TRBJ2-7; D may be TRBD2 (7 bases). The receptor comes from a human donor with chronic lymphocytic leukemia. Sequencing was performed on PBMCs, taken after 12 months of ibrutinib treatment. CDR3 sequence reads: CASSFRGGPLNEQYF. The CDR3 nucleotides read TGTGCCAGCAGTTTTAGGGGGGGCCCCCTCAACGAGCAGTACTTC.